This entry features one T cell receptor (beta chain) sequence. This sample stems from a study of blood T cell repertoires in COVID-19. At the level of the study: PBMCs, B-cell-depleted T cells, or T cells provided the cDNA or gDNA that made up the material.

Participants, 18 to 89 years old, spanned about 26 US areas. Cohorts were assigned according to the clinical history that participants reported. The recovered donors of Cohort 3 showed two negative PCRs, clearance, or symptom resolution. The length of the CDR3 is 15 residues. Germline values: CDR1 SGHRS, CDR2 YFSETQ. The V end was cut by 0 bases, the J end by 5 bases, with 14 bases between. Sequencing used immunoSEQ multiplex PCR; TCRdb keeps in-frame clones, though not all of them. The sample has about 330,000 clones; approximately 84% are singletons. Sequenced input: PBMCs or T cells enriched from blood (not recorded which). This chain links TRBV5-1 with TRBJ1-1; D is uncertain. The source of this sequence is a woman between 18 and 29 years old who had recovered from COVID-19. The CDR3: CASSLGGKRGTEAFF. The CDR3 coding sequence is TGCGCCAGCAGCTTGGGCGGGAAAAGAGGAACTGAAGCTTTCTTT. Full variable domain (outside the CDR3, taken from reference TRBV5-1 and TRBJ1-1): KAGVTQTPRYLIKTRGQQVTLSCSPISGHRSVSWYQQTPGQGLQFLFEYFSETQRNKGNFPGRFSGRQFSNSRSEMNVSTLELGDSALYLCASSLGGKRGTEAFFGQGTRLTVV.